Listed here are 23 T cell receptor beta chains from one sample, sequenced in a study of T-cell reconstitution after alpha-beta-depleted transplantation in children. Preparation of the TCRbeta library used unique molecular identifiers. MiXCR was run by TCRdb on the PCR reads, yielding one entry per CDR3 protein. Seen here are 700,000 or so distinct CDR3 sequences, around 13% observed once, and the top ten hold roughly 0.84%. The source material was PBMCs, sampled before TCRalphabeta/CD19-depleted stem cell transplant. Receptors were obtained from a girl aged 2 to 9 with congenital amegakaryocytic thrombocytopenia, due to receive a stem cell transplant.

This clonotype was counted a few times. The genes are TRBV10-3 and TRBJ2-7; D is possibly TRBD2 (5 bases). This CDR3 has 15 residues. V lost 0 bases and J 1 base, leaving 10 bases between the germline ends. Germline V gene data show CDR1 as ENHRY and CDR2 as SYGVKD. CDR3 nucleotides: TGTGCCATCAGTGAGTCGATGCGGGCTTCCTACGAGCAGTACTTC. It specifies CAISESMRASYEQYF.

The CDR3: CASSWGRTSGSYNEQFF. In nucleotides, the CDR3 is TGCGCCAGCAGCTGGGGGCGAACTAGCGGGAGCTACAATGAGCAGTTCTTC. V and J are TRBV5-1 and TRBJ2-1; 11 nucleotides align to TRBD2. This CDR3 has 17 residues. Per the germline V gene, CDR1 is SGHRS and CDR2 is YFSETQ. Trimming removed 3 bases from V and 3 bases from J; junction bases left unmatched: 8.

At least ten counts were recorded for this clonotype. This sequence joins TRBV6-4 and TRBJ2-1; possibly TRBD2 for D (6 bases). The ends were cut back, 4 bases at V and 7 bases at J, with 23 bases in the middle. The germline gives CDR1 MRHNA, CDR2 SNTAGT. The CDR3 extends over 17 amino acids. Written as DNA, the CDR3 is TGTGCCAGCAGTGGCCTTTACCTTTTGGGACTTGATAATGAGCAGTTCTTC. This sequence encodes CASSGLYLLGLDNEQFF.

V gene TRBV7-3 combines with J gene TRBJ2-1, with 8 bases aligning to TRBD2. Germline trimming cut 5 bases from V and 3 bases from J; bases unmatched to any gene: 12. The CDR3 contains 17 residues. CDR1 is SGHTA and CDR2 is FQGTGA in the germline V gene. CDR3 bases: TGTGCCAGCAGCCGGTCGGGAGCGGGAGTCCTCTACAATGAGCAGTTCTTC. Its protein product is CASSRSGAGVLYNEQFF.

CDR3 nucleotides: TGCAGTGCTAGTTTTGGGGGTGGGGTCGCCACGGAGACCCAGTACTTC. Encoded protein: CSASFGGGVATETQYF. The chain couples TRBV20-1 to TRBJ2-5, with D perhaps being TRBD1 or TRBD2 (5 bases each). The CDR3 is made up of 16 amino acids. V lost 3 bases and J 5 bases, leaving 22 bases between the germline ends. Germline assignment: CDR1 DFQATT and CDR2 SNEGSKA (reference sequence).

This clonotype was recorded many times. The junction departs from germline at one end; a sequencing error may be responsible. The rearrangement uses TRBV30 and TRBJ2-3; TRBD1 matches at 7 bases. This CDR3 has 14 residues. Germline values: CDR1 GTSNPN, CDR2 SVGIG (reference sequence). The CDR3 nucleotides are TGTGCCTGGAGTGCACCGACGCGACAGGGAAGGGAGCATTTT. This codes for CAWSAPTRQGREHF.

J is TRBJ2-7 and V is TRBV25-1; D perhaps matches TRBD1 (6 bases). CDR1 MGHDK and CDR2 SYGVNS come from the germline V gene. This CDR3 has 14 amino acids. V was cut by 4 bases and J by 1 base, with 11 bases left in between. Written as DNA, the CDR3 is TGTGCCAGCAGTGGACAGAGGGGGTCCTACGAGCAGTACTTC. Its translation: CASSGQRGSYEQYF.

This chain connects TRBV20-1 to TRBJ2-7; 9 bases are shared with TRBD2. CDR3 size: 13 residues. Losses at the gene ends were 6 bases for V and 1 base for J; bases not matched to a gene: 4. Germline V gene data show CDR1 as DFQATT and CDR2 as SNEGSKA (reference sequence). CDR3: CSALAGVSYEQYF. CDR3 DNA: TGCAGTGCCTTAGCGGGAGTGTCCTACGAGCAGTACTTC.

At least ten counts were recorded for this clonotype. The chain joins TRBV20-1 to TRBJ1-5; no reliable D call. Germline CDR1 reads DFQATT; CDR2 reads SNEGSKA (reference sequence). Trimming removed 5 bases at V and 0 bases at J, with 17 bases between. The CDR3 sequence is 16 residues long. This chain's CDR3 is CSAGGWVKNSNQPQHF. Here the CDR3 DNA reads TGCAGTGCTGGAGGCTGGGTGAAAAATAGCAATCAGCCCCAGCATTTT.

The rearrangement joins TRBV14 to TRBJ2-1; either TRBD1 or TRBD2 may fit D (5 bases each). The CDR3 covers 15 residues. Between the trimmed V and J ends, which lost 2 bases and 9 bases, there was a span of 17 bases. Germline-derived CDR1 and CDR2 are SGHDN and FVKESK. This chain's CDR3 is CASSQTALAGTEQFF. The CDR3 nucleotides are TGTGCCAGCAGCCAAACTGCCCTAGCCGGGACTGAGCAGTTCTTC.

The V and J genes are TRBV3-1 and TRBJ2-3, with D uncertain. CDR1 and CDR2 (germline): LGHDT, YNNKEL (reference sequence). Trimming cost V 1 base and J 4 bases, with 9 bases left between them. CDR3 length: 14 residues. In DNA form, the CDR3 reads TGTGCCAGCAGCCAAGGCCCTAGTGCAGATACGCAGTATTTT. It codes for CASSQGPSADTQYF.

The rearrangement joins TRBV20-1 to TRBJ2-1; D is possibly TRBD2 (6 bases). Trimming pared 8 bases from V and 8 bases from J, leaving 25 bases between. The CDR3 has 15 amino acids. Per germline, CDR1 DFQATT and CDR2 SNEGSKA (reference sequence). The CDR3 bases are TGCAGTAATAGGCTGAGGAGGGCCATGTTCCATGAGCAGTTCTTC. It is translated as CSNRLRRAMFHEQFF.

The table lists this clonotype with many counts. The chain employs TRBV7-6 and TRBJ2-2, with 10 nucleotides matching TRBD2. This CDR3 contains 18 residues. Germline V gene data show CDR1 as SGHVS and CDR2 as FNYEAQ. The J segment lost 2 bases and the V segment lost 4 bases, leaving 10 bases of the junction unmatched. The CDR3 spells CASSSTSGRAFNTGELFF. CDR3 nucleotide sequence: TGTGCCAGCAGCTCAACAAGCGGGAGGGCCTTCAACACCGGGGAGCTGTTTTTT.

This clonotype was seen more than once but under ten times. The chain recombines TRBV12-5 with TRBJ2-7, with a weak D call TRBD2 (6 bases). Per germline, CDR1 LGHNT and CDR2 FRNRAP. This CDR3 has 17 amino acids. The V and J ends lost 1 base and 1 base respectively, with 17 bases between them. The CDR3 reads CASGLGPPGLPSYEQYF. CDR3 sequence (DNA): TGTGCTAGTGGTTTGGGGCCCCCGGGACTTCCTTCCTACGAGCAGTACTTC.

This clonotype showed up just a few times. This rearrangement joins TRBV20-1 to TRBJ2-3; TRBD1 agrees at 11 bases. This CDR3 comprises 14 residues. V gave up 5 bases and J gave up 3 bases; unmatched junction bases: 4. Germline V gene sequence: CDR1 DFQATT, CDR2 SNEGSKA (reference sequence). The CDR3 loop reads CSAPGQGATDTQYF. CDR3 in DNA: TGCAGTGCTCCCGGACAGGGGGCGACAGATACGCAGTATTTT.

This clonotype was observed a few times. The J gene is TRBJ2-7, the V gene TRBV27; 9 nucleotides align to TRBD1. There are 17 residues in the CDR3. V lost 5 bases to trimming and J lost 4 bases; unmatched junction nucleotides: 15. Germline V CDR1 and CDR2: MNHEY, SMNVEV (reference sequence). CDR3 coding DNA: TGTGCCAGCAGTCCGACCCTCAGACAGGGGGAAGGGTACGAGCAGTACTTC. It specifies CASSPTLRQGEGYEQYF.

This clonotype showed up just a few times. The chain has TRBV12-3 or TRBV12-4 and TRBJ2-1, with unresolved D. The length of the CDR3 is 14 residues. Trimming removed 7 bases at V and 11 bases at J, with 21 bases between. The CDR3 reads CASTKTSDVLKQFF. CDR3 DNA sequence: TGTGCCAGCACCAAAACCTCGGACGTTTTAAAGCAGTTCTTC.

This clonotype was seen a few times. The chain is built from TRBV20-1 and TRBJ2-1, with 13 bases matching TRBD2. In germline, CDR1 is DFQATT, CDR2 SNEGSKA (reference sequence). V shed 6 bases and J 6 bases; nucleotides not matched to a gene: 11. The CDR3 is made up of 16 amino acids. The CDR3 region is CSALGLAGVLANEQFF. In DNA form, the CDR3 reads TGCAGTGCCCTTGGACTAGCGGGAGTACTGGCCAATGAGCAGTTCTTC.

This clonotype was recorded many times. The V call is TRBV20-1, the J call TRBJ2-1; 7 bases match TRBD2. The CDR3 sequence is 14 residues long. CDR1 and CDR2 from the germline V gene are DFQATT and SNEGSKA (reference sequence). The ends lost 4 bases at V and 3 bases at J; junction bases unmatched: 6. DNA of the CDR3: TGCAGTGCTATAAAGCGGGAAAGCTACAATGAGCAGTTCTTC. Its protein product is CSAIKRESYNEQFF.

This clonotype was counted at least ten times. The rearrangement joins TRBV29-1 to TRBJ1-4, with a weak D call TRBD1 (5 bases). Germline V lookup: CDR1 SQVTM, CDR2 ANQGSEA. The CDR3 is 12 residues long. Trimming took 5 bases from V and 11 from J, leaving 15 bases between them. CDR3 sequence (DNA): TGCAGCGTTCAAGCCTTGGGGGGGAAACTGTTTTTT. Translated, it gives CSVQALGGKLFF. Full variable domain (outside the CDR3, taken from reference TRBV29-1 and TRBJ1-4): SAVISQKPSRDICQRGTSLTIQCQVDSQVTMMFWYRQQPGQSLTLIATANQGSEATYESGFVIDKFPISRPNLTFSTLTVSNMSPEDSSIYLCSVQALGGKLFFGSGTQLSVL.

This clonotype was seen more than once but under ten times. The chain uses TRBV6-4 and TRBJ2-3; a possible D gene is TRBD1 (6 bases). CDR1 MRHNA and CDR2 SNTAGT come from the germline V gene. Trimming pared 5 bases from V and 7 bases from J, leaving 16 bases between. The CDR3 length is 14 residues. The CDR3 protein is CASSKQGRNNTQYF. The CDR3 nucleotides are TGTGCCAGCAGTAAACAGGGACGAAATAATACGCAGTATTTT.

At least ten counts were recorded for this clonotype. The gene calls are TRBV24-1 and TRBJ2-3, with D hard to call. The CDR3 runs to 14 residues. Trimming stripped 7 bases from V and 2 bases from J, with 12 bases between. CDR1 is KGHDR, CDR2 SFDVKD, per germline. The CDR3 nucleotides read TGTGCCACCAGGAAGGCCGACGACACAGATACGCAGTATTTT. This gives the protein CATRKADDTDTQYF.

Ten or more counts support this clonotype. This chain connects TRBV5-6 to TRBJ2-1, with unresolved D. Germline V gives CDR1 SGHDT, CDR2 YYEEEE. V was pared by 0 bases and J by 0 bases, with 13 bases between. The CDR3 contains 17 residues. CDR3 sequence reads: CASSLDIGASSYNEQFF. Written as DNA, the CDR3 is TGTGCCAGCAGCTTGGATATCGGCGCGAGCTCCTACAATGAGCAGTTCTTC.